This T cell receptor (beta chain) stems from a study of T cell clones after liver transplantation. As for the study in general: Three of eight recipients were HCV-positive; others had non-autoimmune, non-viral indications. General observations from the study: Low donor cell numbers restricted donor-reactive repertoire measurement in a couple of subjects.

Generated by immunoSEQ multiplex PCR, the TCRdb table keeps only in-frame clones and is missing some. The sample shows about 78,000 clones, about 80% of them seen only once. On this clone: Its antigen is as yet unknown.

After removal of 6 bases from V and 2 bases from J, the junction contained 3 bases not matched to a gene. The CDR3 has 15 residues. The germline V gene encodes CDR1 SNHLY and CDR2 FYNNEI. The sequence came from a human donor who received a liver transplant. The rearrangement links TRBV2 to TRBJ2-6; 8 bases match TRBD1. Here the sequenced sample was CD4+ T cells from blood, taken before liver transplant. This CDR3 reads CASRDRAPGANVLTF. The CDR3 DNA reads TGTGCCAGCAGGGACAGGGCCCCTGGGGCCAACGTCCTGACTTTC.